These T cell receptor beta chains were read from a single sample in a study of T-cell reconstitution after alpha-beta-depleted transplantation in children. TCRdb analysed the PCR reads with MiXCR anew, one entry per CDR3 protein. In the table there are about 540,000 distinct CDR3 sequences, around 20% of which are singletons. This specimen consisted of PBMCs from the stem cell graft donor, obtained from the stem cell graft. The receptors shown here come from a human donor who donated a stem cell graft to a child with acute lymphoblastic leukemia. CDR3s include the opening cysteine and the closing phenylalanine or tryptophan. Each record gives: V gene, D gene, J gene, clone size, CDR3 DNA, CDR3 protein. A D gene is named only where the DNA matches it firmly. A row's size may be missing; if present it is once, few, many or a size class.

>TRBV5-1|NA|TRBJ2-7|few
TGCGCCAGCAAGTCAACGGCCTACGAGCAGTACTTC
CASKSTAYEQYF
>TRBV5-1|TRBD1|TRBJ1-1|NA
TGCGCCAGCAGCTTGGGGGGCAGGGGGGGAACTGAAGCTTTCTTT
CASSLGGRGGTEAFF
>TRBV7-2|NA|TRBJ2-3|NA
TGTGCCAGCAGCTCCCTCGGGGCCTATTTGCGCACAGATACGCAGTATTTT
CASSSLGAYLRTDTQYF
>TRBV6-5|NA|TRBJ1-2|NA
TGTGCCAGCAGTTACTCGAGAATGACCTATGGCTACACCTTC
CASSYSRMTYGYTF
>TRBV5-6|NA|TRBJ2-2|few
TGTGCCAGCAGCTTTTCGAATGGAGTTGGCGCCGGGGAGCTGTTTTTT
CASSFSNGVGAGELFF
>TRBV24-1|NA|TRBJ2-3|NA
TGTGCCACCAGTGACCCAAGGACAACCACAGATACGCAGTATTTT
CATSDPRTTTDTQYF
>TRBV27|NA|TRBJ1-2|NA
TGTGCCAGCAGTCGAGGAACTGACGGGGGCTACACCTTC
CASSRGTDGGYTF
>TRBV20-1|TRBD2|TRBJ2-1|NA
TGCAGTTTAAGCGGGAGGTTGTACAATGAGCAGTTCTTC
CSLSGRLYNEQFF
>TRBV5-1|TRBD2|TRBJ2-5|many
TGCGCCAGCAGCTGGGGACTAGCGGGATCGGAGACCCAGTACTTC
CASSWGLAGSETQYF
>TRBV30|TRBD1|TRBJ1-4|NA
TGTGCCTGGAGCGGACAGGGGGAGAAGGATGAAAAACTGTTTTTT
CAWSGQGEKDEKLFF
>TRBV24-1|NA|TRBJ1-1|NA
TGTGCCACCAGTGATTTGGGTGAAGCTTTCTTT
CATSDLGEAFF
>TRBV18|NA|TRBJ2-5|NA
TGTGCCAGCTCACCTGTGGGAGAGTTAAAGACCCAGTACTTC
CASSPVGELKTQYF
>TRBV3-1|NA|TRBJ2-1|NA
TGTGCCAGCAGCCAAGAAAGCTCCTACAATGAGCAGTTCTTC
CASSQESSYNEQFF
>TRBV25-1|NA|TRBJ1-1|NA
TGTGCCAGCAGTGAATGGAGCAGTCAAACAATGAACACTGAAGCTTTCTTT
CASSEWSSQTMNTEAFF
>TRBV4-1|TRBD2|TRBJ2-4|NA
TGCGCCAGCAGCCAACTAGCGGGAGGGAAAAACATTCAGTACTTC
CASSQLAGGKNIQYF
>TRBV29-1|TRBD1|TRBJ1-6|few
TGCAGCGTAAGGGGACAGAATAATTCACCCCTCCACTTT
CSVRGQNNSPLHF
>TRBV29-1|NA|TRBJ1-5|NA
TGCAGCGCCGGAGGCCTCGATCAGCCCCAGCATTTT
CSAGGLDQPQHF
>TRBV5-1|NA|TRBJ2-3|few
TGCGCCAGCAGCTTCGGCGGGCGCACAGATACGCAGTATTTT
CASSFGGRTDTQYF
>TRBV7-9|NA|TRBJ1-2|few
TGTGCCAGCAGCTTAGGGCAGTCAAGAGGGACCTTC
CASSLGQSRGTF
>TRBV20-1|TRBD2|TRBJ2-3|many
TGCAGTGCTAGAGGGGCCTTTGGGGGTTTAAGCGGGAGGGGACCCACAGATACGCAGTATTTT
CSARGAFGGLSGRGPTDTQYF
>TRBV5-6|NA|TRBJ2-7|few
TGTGCCAGCAGCTTCCGCCAAACAGGCTCCTACGAGCAGTACTTC
CASSFRQTGSYEQYF
>TRBV24-1|TRBD2|TRBJ2-7|NA
TGTGCCACCCGACCCGGGACTAGCGGACACGAGCAGTACTTC
CATRPGTSGHEQYF
>TRBV20-1|TRBD1|TRBJ2-7|NA
TGCAGTGCCAAAACAGGGGTATTTGGCTACGAGCAGTACTTC
CSAKTGVFGYEQYF
>TRBV20-1|TRBD1|TRBJ1-1|NA
TGCAGTGCTGCCAGGCCCGGGACAGGGCTCGAAGCTTTCTTT
CSAARPGTGLEAFF
>TRBV7-9|TRBD2|TRBJ2-1|many
TGTGCCAGCAGCTTAGTAGCGGGAGGGCTCTACAATGAGCAGTTCTTC
CASSLVAGGLYNEQFF
>TRBV7-2|NA|TRBJ1-1|few
TGTGCCAGCAGCCACGACAGTGGCCTGAACACTGAAGCTTTCTTT
CASSHDSGLNTEAFF
>TRBV7-2|TRBD1|TRBJ1-2|NA
TGTGCCAGCAGCTTTACAGGGGATGCGGCCTTC
CASSFTGDAAF
>TRBV20-1|TRBD1|TRBJ1-5|many
TGCAGTGCTACGATTCCCGGGACAGGGGCGAATCAGCCCCAGCATTTT
CSATIPGTGANQPQHF
>TRBV12-3/TRBV12-4|NA|TRBJ2-7|NA
TGTGCCACAAAACCGGGGGGCCCGTCCGAGCAGTACTTC
CATKPGGPSEQYF
>TRBV25-1|NA|TRBJ1-2|NA
TGTGCCAGCACCACCCCAGGGAACTATGGCTACACCTTC
CASTTPGNYGYTF
>TRBV6-1|TRBD1|TRBJ2-2|many
TGTGCCAGCAGGGAAGGGACAGGCGAGGCCGGGGAGCTGTTTTTT
CASREGTGEAGELFF
>TRBV12-3/TRBV12-4|TRBD1|TRBJ2-7|few
TGTGCCAGCACCTTCAGGGGGCACAGCTCCTACGAGCAGTACTTC
CASTFRGHSSYEQYF
>TRBV6-1|TRBD2|TRBJ2-7|NA
TGTGCCAGCAGTGAAAGAGTGGGGTCTAGCGGCTACTACGAGCAGTACTTC
CASSERVGSSGYYEQYF
>TRBV4-1|TRBD1|TRBJ1-2|NA
TGCGCCAGCAGCCAAGTACCGGGACAGCAATTAAACTATGGCTACACCTTC
CASSQVPGQQLNYGYTF
>TRBV4-1|TRBD2|TRBJ2-1|few
TGCGCCAGCAGCCAGGCTAGCGGGAGCTCCTACAATGAGCAGTTCTTC
CASSQASGSSYNEQFF
>TRBV29-1|TRBD2|TRBJ2-7|NA
TGCAGCGGGATTAGCGGGAATTACGAGCAGTACTTC
CSGISGNYEQYF
>TRBV6-5|TRBD2|TRBJ2-7|NA
TGTGCCAGCAGTTACGCGGCGGGAGGAACCTACGAGCAGTACTTC
CASSYAAGGTYEQYF
>TRBV6-1|NA|TRBJ2-4|NA
TGTGCCAGCAGTCCTTTCATAGCCAAAAACATTCAGTACTTC
CASSPFIAKNIQYF